The next 27 T cell receptor beta chains were all read from a single sample in a study of Tregs in tolerant kidney transplant recipients. This table comes from immunoSEQ multiplex PCR, and its TCRdb copy is limited to in-frame clones, with some not included. This sample has roughly 18,000 clones; about four fifths occur once, and the top ten carry about 2.5%. The sample was Tregs from blood. The receptors shown here come from a human donor in good health.

This clone occurred once. The rearrangement joins TRBV7-2 to TRBJ2-5; 7 bases agree with TRBD2. Germline-derived CDR1 and CDR2 are SGHTA and FQGNSA. The CDR3 is 15 residues long. With 11 bases clipped from V and 5 bases from J, the junction kept 17 bases outside the gene matches. In nucleotides, the CDR3 is TGTGCCTCGAACGTGGGGCGCGGGGAGGGGGAGACCCAGTACTTC. Amino acid sequence: CASNVGRGEGETQYF.

This sequence joins TRBV5-1 and TRBJ2-3; D is unclear. This CDR3 is 14 amino acids long. Germline V lookup: CDR1 SGHRS, CDR2 YFSETQ. Trimming pared 3 bases from V and 1 base from J, leaving 9 bases between. The CDR3 coding sequence is TGCGCCAGCAGCTCAATGGCCGGCACAGATACGCAGTATTTT. Amino acid sequence: CASSSMAGTDTQYF.

This clone was detected a few times. The V gene is TRBV5-4, the J gene TRBJ2-3; TRBD1 might be the D (6 bases). The CDR3 is made up of 14 amino acids. Trimming removed 4 bases at V and 3 bases at J, with 12 bases between. Germline CDR1 and CDR2: SGHNT and YYREEE (reference sequence). CDR3 sequence reads: CASSTRTETDTQYF. CDR3 nucleotides: TGTGCCAGCAGCACTCGGACAGAAACAGATACGCAGTATTTT.

The J gene is TRBJ2-5, the V gene TRBV19, with D possibly called TRBD1 or TRBD2 (5 bases each). V lost 8 bases, J lost 0 bases, and 10 bases lay in between. Germline CDR1 is LNHDA and CDR2 is SQIVND (reference sequence). The CDR3 is made up of 13 amino acids. The CDR3 coding sequence is TGTGCCAGTTCCCGGGGCAACCAAGAGACCCAGTACTTC. Encoded protein: CASSRGNQETQYF.

The V gene is TRBV27, the J gene TRBJ1-1; 9 positions agree with TRBD1. V trimming: 5 bases; J trimming: 0 bases; junction bases outside the gene matches: 13. Germline CDR1 is MNHEY and CDR2 is SMNVEV (reference sequence). This CDR3 has 18 residues. As DNA, the CDR3 is TGTGCCAGCAGTCCGCTAGTAATGGGACAGGGTCTGAACACTGAAGCTTTCTTT. It translates to CASSPLVMGQGLNTEAFF.

The J gene is TRBJ2-1, the V gene TRBV11-3; 7 bases are a match to TRBD1. Trimming removed 5 bases from V and 4 bases from J; junction bases left unmatched: 2. In germline, CDR1 is SGHNT, CDR2 YENEEA. The CDR3 loop spans 13 amino acids. CDR3 DNA: TGTGCCAGCAGCAGGGGGCTTTACAATGAGCAGTTCTTC. Its protein product is CASSRGLYNEQFF.

The chain uses TRBV11-3 and TRBJ2-7, with D uncertain. V dropped 5 bases and J dropped 1 base, with 9 bases sitting between them. Germline V gene data show CDR1 as SGHNT and CDR2 as YENEEA. The CDR3 is 13 amino acids. The DNA of the CDR3 is TGTGCCAGCAGCCTGGACGTTTCCTACGAGCAGTACTTC. Its protein product is CASSLDVSYEQYF.

The chain has TRBV11-3 and TRBJ1-3; no clear D. V lost 4 bases and J lost 3, with 16 bases in between. Germline CDR1 is SGHNT and CDR2 is YENEEA. CDR3 length: 16 residues. The CDR3 region is CASSSWTSGIGNTIYF. The DNA of the CDR3 is TGTGCCAGCAGCTCCTGGACTAGCGGGATTGGAAACACCATATATTTT.

V gene TRBV6-6 combines with J gene TRBJ1-5; D call uncertain. Germline V gene data show CDR1 as MNHNY and CDR2 as SVGAGI (reference sequence). The V and J ends lost 7 bases and 1 base respectively, with 14 bases between them. The CDR3 has 15 residues. CDR3 nucleotides: TGTGCCAGCATCGGTTCGCGTTGGAGCAATCAGCCCCAGCATTTT. Its translation is CASIGSRWSNQPQHF.

The chain employs TRBV12-5 and TRBJ2-1; the match to TRBD1 covers 8 bases. V lost 6 bases, J lost 0 bases, and 7 bases stayed unmatched. CDR3 length equals 16 residues. Germline CDR1 LGHNT, CDR2 FRNRAP. The CDR3 DNA reads as TGTGCTAGTGGACGAGGACAGGGCAGCTCCTACAATGAGCAGTTCTTC. This encodes CASGRGQGSSYNEQFF.

The DNA of the CDR3 is TGTGCCAGCAGTCGTTCGGGACCGACGGCGCAGTATTTT. This translates into CASSRSGPTAQYF. The chain uses TRBV7-8 and TRBJ2-3; D might be TRBD1 or TRBD2, each matching 5 bases. The CDR3 is made up of 13 amino acids. CDR1 is SGHVS and CDR2 is FQNEAQ in the germline V gene. Trimming left V 6 bases short and J 10 bases short, with 17 bases between. The full variable domain, completed using reference TRBV7-8 and TRBJ2-3, is GAGVSQSPRYKVAKRGQDVALRCDPISGHVSLFWYQQALGQGPEFLTYFQNEAQLDKSGLPSDRFFAERPEGSVSTLKIQRTQQEDSAVYLCASSRSGPTAQYFGPGTRLTVL.

This clone was counted a single time. This chain links TRBV9 with TRBJ1-2; D call uncertain. Germline-derived CDR1 and CDR2 are SGDLS and YYNGEE. CDR3 length: 14 amino acids. V gave up 0 bases and J gave up 7 bases, with 13 bases separating them. CDR3: CASSVDAGVGGYTF. The CDR3 coding sequence is TGTGCCAGCAGCGTAGATGCGGGAGTTGGTGGCTACACCTTC. The full variable domain, completed using reference TRBV9 and TRBJ1-2, is DSGVTQTPKHLITATGQRVTLRCSPRSGDLSVYWYQQSLDQGLQFLIQYYNGEERAKGNILERFSAQQFPDLHSELNLSSLELGDSALYFCASSVDAGVGGYTFGSGTRLTVV.

The chain is built from TRBV5-4 and TRBJ2-3; D is possibly TRBD1 (5 bases). The CDR3 is 14 residues long. Germline V gene data show CDR1 as SGHNT and CDR2 as YYREEE (reference sequence). Trimming pared 6 bases from V and 4 bases from J, leaving 15 bases between. CDR3 protein: CASTHRTEADTQYF. The CDR3 DNA follows: TGTGCCAGCACCCACAGGACCGAAGCAGATACGCAGTATTTT.

This chain uses TRBV6-6 with TRBJ2-3; 9 nucleotides match TRBD2. Germline-derived CDR1 and CDR2 are MNHNY and SVGAGI (reference sequence). This CDR3 spans 14 amino acids. V shed 8 bases and J 4 bases; nucleotides not matched to a gene: 7. The CDR3: CASRGAGGADTQYF. The DNA for the CDR3 is TGTGCCAGCCGAGGGGCGGGAGGGGCAGATACGCAGTATTTT.

The J gene is TRBJ1-1, the V gene TRBV6-5, with D unresolved. Per germline, CDR1 MNHEY and CDR2 SVGAGI. CDR3 size: 13 residues. Trimming took 7 bases from V and 5 from J, leaving 14 bases between them. CDR3 nucleotides: TGTGCCAGCAATCGACCCCCTAGGACTGAAGCTTTCTTT. Protein sequence: CASNRPPRTEAFF.

This chain links TRBV30 with TRBJ2-7, with unresolved D. Germline CDR1 and CDR2: GTSNPN and SVGIG (reference sequence). V was cut by 0 bases and J by 8 bases, with 14 bases left in between. CDR3 size: 13 residues. The DNA for the CDR3 is TGTGCCTGGAGTGTACTTGGCGTGCAAAAGCAGTACTTC. This translates into CAWSVLGVQKQYF.

The V gene is TRBV7-3, the J gene TRBJ2-5; 7 bases align to TRBD2. The CDR3 spans 13 residues. The V segment lost 4 bases and the J segment 3 bases; nucleotides outside the gene matches: 2. CDR1 and CDR2 (germline): SGHTA, FQGTGA. Written as DNA, the CDR3 is TGTGCCAGCAGCTCGGGACTAAAAGAGACCCAGTACTTC. Translated: CASSSGLKETQYF.

V usage is TRBV5-1 and J usage is TRBJ2-7; D call uncertain. Looked up from germline, CDR1 is SGHRS and CDR2 is YFSETQ. The CDR3 covers 16 residues. Deletions cut 4 bases from V and 5 bases from J, with 22 bases between. CDR3 protein: CASSLRTTALLDEQYF. CDR3 sequence (DNA): TGCGCCAGCAGCCTAAGGACGACGGCCCTTTTGGACGAGCAGTACTTC.

This chain uses TRBV9 with TRBJ2-2; D ambiguous. This CDR3 has 12 amino acids. Germline loops: CDR1 SGDLS, CDR2 YYNGEE. Deletions cut 3 bases from V and 8 bases from J, with 8 bases between. The CDR3 loop is CASSGSGGELFF. The CDR3 bases are TGTGCCAGCAGCGGGTCAGGAGGGGAGCTGTTTTTT.

The rearrangement links TRBV5-8 to TRBJ1-1; D call uncertain. The CDR3 contains 16 residues. Trimming took 0 bases from V and 0 from J, leaving 12 bases between them. Germline CDR1 and CDR2: SGHTS and YDEGEE. CDR3 sequence (DNA): TGTGCCAGCAGCTTGGCCCTTCCGGCGCTGAACACTGAAGCTTTCTTT. It codes for CASSLALPALNTEAFF.

The chain is built from TRBV4-1 and TRBJ2-5; 8 bases are a match to TRBD2. The V gene end was trimmed by 0 bases and the J gene end by 1 base; junction bases not matched to a gene: 4. The CDR3 length is 16 residues. Germline V gene lookup returns CDR1 MGHRA and CDR2 YSYEKL. CDR3 protein: CASSQEAGGVQETQYF. In nucleotides, the CDR3 is TGCGCCAGCAGCCAAGAAGCCGGGGGGGTCCAAGAGACCCAGTACTTC.

The CDR3 loop is CASSDFAGGTTDTQYF. The CDR3 coding sequence is TGTGCCAGCAGTGACTTCGCGGGGGGGACCACAGATACGCAGTATTTT. The gene calls are TRBV6-4 and TRBJ2-3, with 9 bases aligning to TRBD2. Germline CDR1 reads MRHNA; CDR2 reads SNTAGT. V lost 1 base and J lost 2; bases outside the gene matches: 4. This CDR3 spans 16 amino acids.

This chain joins TRBV6-6 and TRBJ2-2; possible D gene TRBD2, 6 bases. The CDR3 is 15 residues long. V lost 7 bases to trimming and J lost 1 base, with 13 bases between them. CDR1 and CDR2 from the germline V gene are MNHNY and SVGAGI (reference sequence). DNA for the CDR3: TGTGCCAGCACCTGGAGCGGGTTGAACACCGGGGAGCTGTTTTTT. It specifies CASTWSGLNTGELFF.

CDR3 protein: CASSVSSGGAGETQYF. For the CDR3, the DNA is TGTGCCAGCAGCGTATCGAGCGGGGGGGCCGGAGAGACCCAGTACTTC. This sequence joins TRBV9 and TRBJ2-5; TRBD2 aligns across 10 bases. Germline V gene lookup returns CDR1 SGDLS and CDR2 YYNGEE. With V trimmed by 1 base and J by 4 bases, 7 bases remained unmatched. The CDR3 consists of 16 residues.

The gene calls are TRBV7-9 and TRBJ2-3; TRBD2 agrees at 11 bases. With V trimmed by 5 bases and J by 7 bases, 11 bases remained unmatched. This CDR3 has 16 residues. Germline V gene data show CDR1 as SEHNR and CDR2 as FQNEAQ (reference sequence). This chain's CDR3 is CASSRSGRARAHTQYF. The CDR3 DNA reads as TGTGCCAGCAGCCGTAGCGGGAGGGCCAGGGCTCATACGCAGTATTTT.

The CDR3, as DNA: TGTGCCAGCAGCCCGGGACATCTCACTACCAATGAGCAGTTCTTC. Translation: CASSPGHLTTNEQFF. This chain joins TRBV5-4 and TRBJ2-1; the D gene is possibly TRBD1 (6 bases). Trimming removed 4 bases at V and 6 bases at J, with 17 bases between. Looked up from germline, CDR1 is SGHNT and CDR2 is YYREEE (reference sequence). The CDR3 totals 15 residues.

The chain uses TRBV30 and TRBJ2-7; D may be TRBD1 (6 bases). Trimming took 5 bases from V and 2 from J, leaving 13 bases between them. Germline CDR1 reads GTSNPN; CDR2 reads SVGIG (reference sequence). CDR3 length: 13 amino acids. CDR3 sequence: CAWGRTDAYEQYF. The CDR3, as DNA: TGTGCCTGGGGACGGACAGACGCCTACGAGCAGTACTTC.